This is a list of T cell receptor beta chains from one sample in a study of blood T cell repertoires in COVID-19. Profiled with immunoSEQ multiplex PCR; TCRdb holds only in-frame clones, not every one. The table includes roughly 50,000 clones, approximately 88% detected once. Sample: peripheral blood. The source is a man aged 70 or older with acute or convalescent COVID-19. The CDR3 runs from the conserved cysteine through the conserved F or W. Each record gives: D gene, J gene, V gene, CDR3 protein, CDR3 DNA. The D gene is left open where the match is weak.

D: TRBD2; J: TRBJ2-7; V: TRBV28; CDR3: CASSAGLAVEQYF; DNA: TGTGCCAGCAGTGCGGGACTAGCGGTCGAGCAGTACTTC
D: TRBD1; J: TRBJ2-2; V: TRBV9; CDR3: CASSARQGGYTGELFF; DNA: TGTGCCAGCAGCGCCCGACAGGGGGGATACACCGGGGAGCTGTTTTTT
D: TRBD1; J: TRBJ2-2; V: TRBV14; CDR3: CASSQGTGNTGELFF; DNA: TGTGCCAGCAGCCAAGGGACAGGGAACACCGGGGAGCTGTTTTTT
D: TRBD1; J: TRBJ1-4; V: TRBV5-6; CDR3: CASSGTGPTTNEKLFF; DNA: TGTGCCAGCAGCGGGACAGGACCTACAACTAATGAAAAACTGTTTTTT
D: .; J: TRBJ2-7; V: TRBV27; CDR3: CASSSVTGEQYF; DNA: TGTGCCAGCAGCTCCGTCACGGGGGAGCAGTACTTC
D: .; J: TRBJ1-6; V: TRBV4-1; CDR3: CASSHRGTPDSPLHF; DNA: TGCGCCAGCAGCCACCGAGGGACACCGGATTCACCCCTCCACTTT
D: .; J: TRBJ2-5; V: TRBV5-1; CDR3: CASSRDLQETQYF; DNA: TGCGCCAGCAGCCGGGACTTACAAGAGACCCAGTACTTC
D: TRBD1; J: TRBJ1-1; V: TRBV25-1; CDR3: CASRGTANTEAFF; DNA: TGTGCCAGCAGAGGGACAGCGAACACTGAAGCTTTCTTT
D: .; J: TRBJ1-1; V: TRBV28; CDR3: CASSFEVREGPGGRAPGTEAFF; DNA: TGTGCCAGCAGTTTTGAAGTGCGAGAGGGTCCCGGGGGGAGGGCGCCGGGCACTGAAGCTTTCTTT
D: TRBD1; J: TRBJ1-2; V: TRBV5-1; CDR3: CASSPGQGAQEGYTF; DNA: TGCGCCAGCAGCCCAGGACAGGGGGCGCAGGAAGGCTACACCTTC
D: .; J: TRBJ1-1; V: TRBV6-2/TRBV6-3; CDR3: CASSPRQISEAFF; DNA: TGTGCCAGCAGTCCAAGACAAATTTCTGAAGCTTTCTTT
D: .; J: TRBJ2-1; V: TRBV27; CDR3: CASSFSPERGGAYNEQFF; DNA: TGTGCCAGCAGTTTCAGTCCCGAGAGAGGGGGGGCCTACAATGAGCAGTTCTTC
D: TRBD1; J: TRBJ1-2; V: TRBV3-1/TRBV3-2; CDR3: CASSHHTGTGTSNYGYTF; DNA: TGTGCCAGCAGCCACCACACCGGGACAGGGACCTCTAACTATGGCTACACCTTC